One sample yielded the 14 T cell receptor beta chains listed below, sequenced in a study of blood T cell repertoires in COVID-19. Produced via immunoSEQ multiplex PCR; TCRdb's table is partial and in-frame only. The sample records about 350,000 clones, around nine tenths being singletons. Sequencing used peripheral blood. Receptors were obtained from a woman in her sixties with COVID-19, enrolled during active disease.

The CDR3 region is CASSQDRWGGTEAFF. CDR3 bases: TGTGCCAGCAGCCAAGATCGGTGGGGGGGCACTGAAGCTTTCTTT. The chain employs TRBV4-2 and TRBJ1-1; the D gene is possibly TRBD1 (5 bases). Looked up from germline, CDR1 is LGHNA and CDR2 is YNFKEQ. The V gene lost 0 bases and the J gene lost 4 bases, with 12 bases spanning the gap. The CDR3 is made up of 15 amino acids.

The V and J genes are TRBV5-1 and TRBJ1-2, with 10 bases lining up with TRBD1. The germline gives CDR1 SGHRS, CDR2 YFSETQ. The CDR3 is made up of 15 amino acids. V gave up 2 bases and J gave up 5 bases; unmatched junction bases: 6. The CDR3 protein is CASSLLGTGAYGYTF. In nucleotides, the CDR3 is TGCGCCAGCAGCTTACTCGGGACAGGGGCATATGGCTACACCTTC. The whole variable domain, remainder taken from reference TRBV5-1 and TRBJ1-2, is KAGVTQTPRYLIKTRGQQVTLSCSPISGHRSVSWYQQTPGQGLQFLFEYFSETQRNKGNFPGRFSGRQFSNSRSEMNVSTLELGDSALYLCASSLLGTGAYGYTFGSGTRLTVV.

The chain has TRBV9 and TRBJ1-6; D gene unclear. V lost 3 bases to trimming and J lost 7 bases, with 14 bases between them. This CDR3 has 15 residues. Germline CDR1 is SGDLS and CDR2 is YYNGEE. The CDR3 protein is CASSAQNPGNSPLHF. The CDR3 DNA reads as TGTGCCAGCAGCGCCCAAAATCCGGGGAATTCACCCCTCCACTTT.

The J gene is TRBJ1-1, the V gene TRBV11-1, with unresolved D. V lost 1 base, J lost 7 bases, and 10 bases lay in between. The CDR3 is made up of 13 amino acids. CDR1 and CDR2 (germline): SGHAT, FQDESV (reference sequence). The CDR3: CASSLGPTLEAFF. Written as DNA, the CDR3 is TGTGCCAGCAGCTTAGGCCCTACCCTTGAAGCTTTCTTT.

The chain employs TRBV15 and TRBJ1-6, with 8 bases matching TRBD1. The CDR3 is 17 residues long. V lost 0 bases, J lost 4 bases, and 5 bases stayed unmatched. Germline assignment: CDR1 LNHNV and CDR2 YYDKDF (reference sequence). CDR3 sequence (DNA): TGTGCCACCAGCAGAGATAAGCGGACAGGGTATAATTCACCCCTCCACTTT. This encodes CATSRDKRTGYNSPLHF.

The V and J genes are TRBV7-9 and TRBJ2-5, with a tentative D call TRBD1 (5 bases). V was clipped by 5 bases and J by 5 bases, with 18 bases between them. The CDR3 totals 15 residues. Germline CDR1 SEHNR, CDR2 FQNEAQ (reference sequence). CDR3 residues: CASSTRAKGLETQYF. CDR3 sequence (DNA): TGTGCCAGCAGCACCCGAGCTAAGGGGCTGGAGACCCAGTACTTC.

The J gene is TRBJ2-2, the V gene TRBV5-1, with 9 nucleotides matching TRBD2. The V gene's germline CDR1 is SGHRS and CDR2 YFSETQ. The ends lost 5 bases at V and 0 bases at J; junction bases unmatched: 8. The CDR3 is made up of 17 amino acids. The CDR3 region is CASSLAAGGPNTGELFF. In nucleotides, the CDR3 is TGCGCCAGCAGTCTGGCGGCGGGGGGGCCGAACACCGGGGAGCTGTTTTTT.

V is TRBV5-1 and J is TRBJ2-3, with 7 positions matching TRBD1. CDR1 is SGHRS and CDR2 is YFSETQ in the germline V gene. The J segment lost 0 bases and the V segment lost 3 bases, leaving 4 bases of the junction unmatched. The CDR3 is 15 amino acids. In DNA, the CDR3 is TGCGCCAGCAGCTCCGGACAGGTTAGCACAGATACGCAGTATTTT. It encodes CASSSGQVSTDTQYF.

This clone appeared a few times. This chain joins TRBV6-2 or TRBV6-3 and TRBJ1-5; a weak D match, TRBD1 (5 bases). The germline V and J ends were trimmed by 5 bases and 2 bases, with 13 bases remaining between them. Germline V CDR1 and CDR2: MNHEY, SVGEGT. This CDR3 has 15 residues. The CDR3 nucleotides are TGTGCCAGCAGTACAGGTCAAGGGCGCAATCAGCCCCAGCATTTT. It codes for CASSTGQGRNQPQHF.

The chain uses TRBV14 and TRBJ1-4; possibly TRBD1 for D (5 bases). Germline V CDR1 and CDR2: SGHDN, FVKESK. V was trimmed by 0 bases and J by 8 bases, leaving 10 bases between them. This CDR3 contains 14 residues. The CDR3 here is CASSQERGGEKLFF. The CDR3 DNA reads TGTGCCAGCAGCCAAGAAAGGGGTGGGGAAAAACTGTTTTTT.

This chain joins TRBV2 and TRBJ1-6; no clear D gene. Trimming pared 6 bases from V and 10 bases from J, leaving 22 bases between. This CDR3 is 16 amino acids long. Germline V CDR1 and CDR2: SNHLY, FYNNEI. The CDR3 DNA reads TGTGCCAGCAGGGATTCCCAGAGTTTATTAGCCTCACCCCTCCACTTT. This gives the protein CASRDSQSLLASPLHF.

V gene TRBV9 combines with J gene TRBJ1-6; a weak D match, TRBD1 (6 bases). Trimming removed 0 bases at V and 2 bases at J, with 6 bases between. This CDR3 contains 15 residues. Looked up from germline, CDR1 is SGDLS and CDR2 is YYNGEE. CDR3: CASSVDRAYNSPLHF. The CDR3 bases are TGTGCCAGCAGCGTAGACAGGGCCTATAATTCACCCCTCCACTTT.

This clone was counted only a few times. The V gene is TRBV19, the J gene TRBJ2-1; D is uncertain. This CDR3 spans 11 amino acids. V lost 1 base and J lost 8, with 3 bases in between. Per the germline V gene, CDR1 is LNHDA and CDR2 is SQIVND (reference sequence). As DNA, the CDR3 is TGTGCCAGTAGTATAGCGGATGAGCAGTTCTTC. Its translation is CASSIADEQFF.

J is TRBJ2-1 and V is TRBV7-7; TRBD2 matches 9 bases. V dropped 1 base and J dropped 7; count of bases not matched to a gene: 5. Germline V gives CDR1 SSHAT, CDR2 FNYEAQ (reference sequence). The CDR3 totals 15 residues. CDR3 amino acids: CASSLDSGLANEQFF. The CDR3 DNA follows: TGTGCCAGCAGCTTAGACTCGGGACTAGCTAATGAGCAGTTCTTC.